One sample yielded the 31 T cell receptor beta chains listed below, sequenced in a study of a mutant IDH1 vaccine in newly diagnosed glioma. The table came from immunoSEQ multiplex PCR; TCRdb's copy has only in-frame clones and leaves some out. The sample gives about 38,000 clones, 92% of which show up once; about 18% is in the top ten. Time point: baseline, week 1 (first vaccination visit). Treatment given: pre-vaccination baseline after standard-of-care therapy. The sample here was PBMCs, taken from a glioma patient treated with radiotherapy, temozolomide or both. Source of these receptors: a man between 18 and 35 years old with glioma.

The V call is TRBV6-5, the J call TRBJ1-1; TRBD1 matches 9 bases. V shed 6 bases and J 5 bases; nucleotides not matched to a gene: 7. CDR3 length: 14 amino acids. From germline, CDR1 is MNHEY and CDR2 SVGAGI. CDR3 region: CASSLTGGRTEAFF. CDR3 in DNA: TGTGCCAGCAGCCTCACAGGGGGCAGAACTGAAGCTTTCTTT.

The chain employs TRBV6-5 and TRBJ1-6; no firm D call. This CDR3 is 14 amino acids long. The germline CDR1 and CDR2 sequences are MNHEY and SVGAGI. Trimming left V 5 bases short and J 9 bases short, with 14 bases between. CDR3 coding DNA: TGTGCCAGCAGTGCGAGGAGCGGAGGTTCACCCCTCCACTTT. It codes for CASSARSGGSPLHF.

J is TRBJ2-2 and V is TRBV27; no clear D. The V gene's germline CDR1 is MNHEY and CDR2 SMNVEV (reference sequence). V lost 4 bases, J lost 2 bases, and 5 bases lay in between. The CDR3 extends over 13 amino acids. The CDR3 nucleotides are TGTGCCAGCAGTTGGCACAACACCGGGGAGCTGTTTTTT. Encoded protein: CASSWHNTGELFF.

This chain uses TRBV6-5 with TRBJ1-1; no clear D gene. From germline, CDR1 is MNHEY and CDR2 SVGAGI. V dropped 5 bases and J dropped 5 bases, with 18 bases sitting between them. This CDR3 region has 15 residues. The CDR3 protein is CASSTLTPGRTEAFF. In DNA form, the CDR3 reads TGTGCCAGCAGTACCCTCACACCTGGCCGGACTGAAGCTTTCTTT.

The chain links TRBV5-6 to TRBJ2-2, with D possibly being TRBD1 (5 bases). V dropped 6 bases and J dropped 3 bases, with 12 bases sitting between them. From germline, CDR1 is SGHDT and CDR2 YYEEEE. The CDR3 sequence is 14 residues long. CDR3 region: CASIAPGHTGELFF. The CDR3 DNA sequence: TGTGCCAGCATCGCCCCAGGGCACACCGGGGAGCTGTTTTTT.

The chain uses TRBV7-9 and TRBJ2-7; possibly TRBD1 for D (6 bases). Germline CDR1 SEHNR, CDR2 FQNEAQ (reference sequence). Trimming took off 1 base at V and 7 bases at J, with 8 bases between the two ends. This CDR3 spans 12 amino acids. The CDR3 loop is CASSLGGGEQYF. CDR3 nucleotide sequence: TGTGCCAGCAGCTTAGGAGGGGGTGAGCAGTACTTC.

The chain combines TRBV2 with TRBJ2-3, with 8 bases identical to TRBD2. Germline CDR1 and CDR2: SNHLY and FYNNEI. V gave up 6 bases and J gave up 0 bases; unmatched junction bases: 5. The CDR3 runs to 15 residues. DNA for the CDR3: TGTGCCAGCAGCTTACTAGCGGCTAGCACAGATACGCAGTATTTT. Translation: CASSLLAASTDTQYF.

The V gene is TRBV18, the J gene TRBJ2-2; D not resolved. V was shortened by 0 bases and J by 6 bases, with 11 bases between the two germline ends. This CDR3 has 15 residues. Germline V gene data show CDR1 as KGHSH and CDR2 as LQKENI. The CDR3 DNA reads TGTGCCAGCTCACCACCGCGCACTGGGGCCGGGGAGCTGTTTTTT. It translates to CASSPPRTGAGELFF.

Only a few counts were recorded for this clone. The chain uses TRBV4-1 and TRBJ2-3; 9 bases fit TRBD2. The germline gives CDR1 MGHRA, CDR2 YSYEKL. V shed 1 base, J shed 1 base, and the junction held 6 bases outside the gene matches. The length of the CDR3 is 17 residues. CDR3 residues: CASSQAVLAGRTDTQYF. The CDR3 nucleotides are TGCGCCAGCAGCCAAGCTGTCCTAGCGGGACGCACAGATACGCAGTATTTT.

The CDR3: CASSLDRSSYEQYF. The CDR3 nucleotides read TGCGCCAGCAGCTTGGACAGAAGCTCCTACGAGCAGTACTTC. J is TRBJ2-7 and V is TRBV5-1; no definite D call. The germline CDR1 and CDR2 sequences are SGHRS and YFSETQ. V dropped 0 bases and J dropped 0 bases, with 7 bases sitting between them. The CDR3 extends over 14 amino acids. The whole variable domain, filled in from reference TRBV5-1 and TRBJ2-7, reads KAGVTQTPRYLIKTRGQQVTLSCSPISGHRSVSWYQQTPGQGLQFLFEYFSETQRNKGNFPGRFSGRQFSNSRSEMNVSTLELGDSALYLCASSLDRSSYEQYFGPGTRLTVT.

This clone was counted a single time. The chain carries TRBV6-1 and TRBJ2-1, with D possibly TRBD2 on 6 matching bases. This CDR3 has 16 amino acids. The V end was cut by 3 bases, the J end by 6 bases, with 18 bases between. CDR1 is MNHNS, CDR2 SASEGT, per germline. The DNA for the CDR3 is TGTGCCAGCAGTGAGGTAGGAGGGAGTGGTTCCAATGAGCAGTTCTTC. Protein product: CASSEVGGSGSNEQFF.

The rearrangement uses TRBV4-3 and TRBJ1-4; possibly TRBD1 for D (5 bases). The CDR3 consists of 15 residues. The germline V gene has CDR1 LGHNA and CDR2 YSLEER. V gave up 1 base and J gave up 5 bases, with 11 bases separating them. CDR3 sequence (DNA): TGCGCCAGCAGCCAAGGGGGGACGGTGAATGAAAAACTGTTTTTT. Translating it yields CASSQGGTVNEKLFF.

As to this clone: One junction end disagrees with the germline gene, perhaps due to a read error. J is TRBJ1-2 and V is TRBV4-2; D remains ambiguous. Germline V gene data show CDR1 as LGHNA and CDR2 as YNFKEQ. The CDR3 is 15 residues long. The CDR3 nucleotides read TGTGCCAGCACCCAAGGATCGGTGGGGAGCTATGGCTACACCTTC. The encoded protein is CASTQGSVGSYGYTF.

The V and J genes are TRBV5-1 and TRBJ1-5; D is ambiguous. This CDR3 comprises 14 residues. V shed 2 bases and J shed 7 bases, with 13 bases lying between them. Germline CDR1 and CDR2: SGHRS and YFSETQ. The CDR3 reads CASSLLPGDQPQHF. The DNA for the CDR3 is TGCGCCAGCAGCTTACTCCCCGGAGACCAGCCCCAGCATTTT.

This chain uses TRBV7-9 with TRBJ2-2; D assignment may be TRBD1 or TRBD2 (5 bases each). Trimming cost V 5 bases and J 3 bases, with 19 bases left between them. Germline V gene sequence: CDR1 SEHNR, CDR2 FQNEAQ (reference sequence). The CDR3 has 17 amino acids. The CDR3 DNA reads as TGTGCCAGCAGCCCCCGGCCGGGGCAGGTTGACACCGGGGAGCTGTTTTTT. Protein product: CASSPRPGQVDTGELFF. The variable domain in full, with the rest retrieved from reference TRBV7-9 and TRBJ2-2, is DTGVSQNPRHKITKRGQNVTFRCDPISEHNRLYWYRQTLGQGPEFLTYFQNEAQLEKSRLLSDRFSAERPKGSFSTLEIQRTEQGDSAMYLCASSPRPGQVDTGELFFGEGSRLTVL.

V usage is TRBV7-2 and J usage is TRBJ1-1; D uncertain. The CDR3 spans 13 residues. V lost 3 bases and J lost 4, with 9 bases in between. The germline V gene has CDR1 SGHTA and CDR2 FQGNSA. The CDR3 bases are TGTGCCAGCAGCTTTGGGTTGGTCACTGAAGCTTTCTTT. This gives the protein CASSFGLVTEAFF.

This chain uses TRBV6-5 with TRBJ2-2; the D gene is possibly TRBD1 (5 bases). There are 13 residues in the CDR3. Trimming pared 2 bases from V and 6 bases from J, leaving 7 bases between. Germline CDR1 and CDR2: MNHEY and SVGAGI. Here the CDR3 DNA reads TGTGCCAGCAGTTACGGGGCGGCCGGGGAGCTGTTTTTT. Protein: CASSYGAAGELFF.

This clone was seen only once. This chain links TRBV11-2 with TRBJ1-2; D might be TRBD1 (6 bases). The germline gives CDR1 SGHAT, CDR2 FQNNGV. Trimming took off 1 base at V and 4 bases at J, with 13 bases between the two ends. This CDR3 region has 15 residues. DNA of the CDR3: TGTGCCAGCAGCTTAGTCGGGGGCCCTTCCTATGGCTACACCTTC. Protein sequence: CASSLVGGPSYGYTF.

The rearrangement uses TRBV6-6 and TRBJ2-7, with a weak D call TRBD1 (5 bases). The CDR3 has 13 amino acids. Between the trimmed V and J ends, which lost 1 base and 5 bases, there was a span of 9 bases. Germline V gene lookup returns CDR1 MNHNY and CDR2 SVGAGI (reference sequence). Written as DNA, the CDR3 is TGTGCCAGCAGTTACTTAGGGGCCAACGAGCAGTACTTC. It specifies CASSYLGANEQYF.

The rearrangement links TRBV12-5 to TRBJ1-1, with D unresolved. Germline V gene data show CDR1 as LGHNT and CDR2 as FRNRAP. The CDR3 is 13 residues long. Trimming removed 7 bases at V and 1 base at J, with 10 bases between. DNA of the CDR3: TGTGCTAGTGCCCTAACCTGGAACACTGAAGCTTTCTTT. This gives the protein CASALTWNTEAFF.

This chain joins TRBV5-1 and TRBJ2-7; TRBD1 aligns across 8 bases. The CDR3 consists of 16 residues. CDR1 is SGHRS, CDR2 YFSETQ, per germline. V gave up 4 bases and J gave up 2 bases; unmatched junction bases: 11. The CDR3 sequence is CASSVTQGVMAYEQYF. CDR3 nucleotide sequence: TGCGCCAGCAGCGTGACACAGGGGGTGATGGCCTACGAGCAGTACTTC.

The chain recombines TRBV7-2 with TRBJ2-7; 13 nucleotides agree with TRBD2. The V gene's germline CDR1 is SGHTA and CDR2 FQGNSA. The CDR3 sequence is 15 residues long. J lost 2 bases, V lost 5 bases, and 3 bases had no gene match. The chain's CDR3 is CASSATSGGPYEQYF. The CDR3 bases are TGTGCCAGCAGCGCGACTAGCGGGGGGCCCTACGAGCAGTACTTC.

This chain uses TRBV5-8 with TRBJ2-6, with D maybe TRBD2 (5 bases). The CDR3 loop spans 15 amino acids. V gave up 1 base and J gave up 1 base, with 6 bases separating them. The germline gives CDR1 SGHTS, CDR2 YDEGEE. CDR3 bases: TGTGCCAGCAGCTTGAGAGGGTCTGGGGCCAACGTCCTGACTTTC. This translates into CASSLRGSGANVLTF.

The chain couples TRBV5-5 to TRBJ2-1, with 16 bases that match TRBD2. CDR1 and CDR2 (germline): SGHKS, YYEKEE (reference sequence). Trimming took 5 bases from V and 12 from J; bases not matched to a gene: 14. This CDR3 is built from 17 residues. The CDR3 DNA reads as TGTGCCAGCAGACCTAACCCGGGACTAGCGGGAGGGAGCGGGCAGTTCTTC. Translated: CASRPNPGLAGGSGQFF.

For this clone: One end of the junction fails to match germline, which may point to a read error. The CDR3 is CASRRDRGRSYDYTF. The CDR3 DNA is TGTGCCAGCAGGCGAGACAGGGGGCGCTCCTATGACTACACCTTC. V usage is TRBV6-6 and J usage is TRBJ1-2; 10 bases are shared with TRBD1. Germline V gene lookup returns CDR1 MNHNY and CDR2 SVGAGI (reference sequence). This CDR3 has 15 amino acids.

The genes are TRBV4-2 and TRBJ2-2, with 8 nucleotides matching TRBD2. Germline CDR1 is LGHNA and CDR2 is YNFKEQ. V lost 1 base to trimming and J lost 4 bases; unmatched junction nucleotides: 5. The CDR3 is 16 residues long. CDR3 sequence: CASSQVAGRGTGELFF. For the CDR3, the DNA is TGTGCCAGCAGCCAAGTAGCCGGGAGGGGCACCGGGGAGCTGTTTTTT.

V and J are TRBV9 and TRBJ1-1; no firm D call. The CDR3 runs 10 residues. Germline CDR1 reads SGDLS; CDR2 reads YYNGEE. Trimming stripped 3 bases from V and 8 bases from J, with 5 bases between. The CDR3, as DNA: TGTGCCAGCAGCGGGGGAGAAGCTTTCTTT. Its translation: CASSGGEAFF.

The chain couples TRBV5-6 to TRBJ1-1; D is unclear. Germline loops: CDR1 SGHDT, CDR2 YYEEEE. The CDR3 has 16 amino acids. V lost 0 bases and J lost 0, with 12 bases in between. In DNA form, the CDR3 reads TGTGCCAGCAGCTTGGCCTCGACGGGCGTGAACACTGAAGCTTTCTTT. Translating gives CASSLASTGVNTEAFF.

CDR3 in amino acids: CASSPQQGRYAYEQYF. The CDR3 region has the DNA TGTGCCAGCAGCCCTCAACAGGGGAGGTATGCCTACGAGCAGTACTTC. This chain connects TRBV5-5 to TRBJ2-7; D is possibly TRBD1 (7 bases). The V gene's germline CDR1 is SGHKS and CDR2 YYEKEE (reference sequence). Between the trimmed V and J ends, which lost 4 bases and 2 bases, there was a span of 19 bases. CDR3 size: 16 residues.

The chain recombines TRBV6-1 with TRBJ1-1; TRBD1 matches at 9 bases. Looked up from germline, CDR1 is MNHNS and CDR2 is SASEGT. V shed 1 base and J 7 bases; nucleotides not matched to a gene: 7. This CDR3 is built from 15 residues. CDR3 loop: CASSEGMGQGIEAFF. DNA of the CDR3: TGTGCCAGCAGTGAAGGGATGGGACAGGGAATTGAAGCTTTCTTT.

The genes are TRBV7-2 and TRBJ1-2; D call uncertain. V dropped 6 bases and J dropped 4 bases, with 12 bases sitting between them. Germline lookup yields CDR1 SGHTA and CDR2 FQGNSA. The CDR3 is made up of 13 amino acids. CDR3 amino acids: CASRRVGVYGYTF. The CDR3 bases are TGTGCCAGCAGGCGGGTCGGTGTCTATGGCTACACCTTC. Full variable domain (missing parts from reference TRBV7-2 and TRBJ1-2): GAGVSQSPSNKVTEKGKDVELRCDPISGHTALYWYRQSLGQGLEFLIYFQGNSAPDKSGLPSDRFSAERTGGSVSTLTIQRTQQEDSAVYLCASRRVGVYGYTFGSGTRLTVV.